This T cell receptor (beta chain) was profiled in a study of blood T cell repertoires in COVID-19. Study details: Researchers got acute and convalescent COVID-19 samples from the United States, Italy and Spain. T cells, B-cell-depleted T cells, or PBMCs provided the cDNA or gDNA that served as material.

The CDR3 consists of 15 residues. The germline gives CDR1 MNHEY, CDR2 SMNVEV (reference sequence). Germline trimming cut 6 bases from V and 4 bases from J; bases unmatched to any gene: 6. This clone showed up just once. Under the authors' procedure: Quantification of nucleated cells was approximated via reference gene primer amplification. The table came from immunoSEQ multiplex PCR; TCRdb's copy has only in-frame clones and leaves some out. V, J and clone size are taken as reported in that table, and D and trimming were inferred from the DNA itself. The sample has 95,000 to 110,000 clones, 80% to 90% seen once.

The chain carries TRBV27 and TRBJ2-2, with 9 bases matching TRBD2. Sequencing input: peripheral blood. The clonotype comes from a man in his fifties or sixties with acute or convalescent COVID-19. CDR3 bases: TGTGCCAGCAGCCTCGGGACTAGCCCCACCGGGGAGCTGTTTTTT. It translates to CASSLGTSPTGELFF.